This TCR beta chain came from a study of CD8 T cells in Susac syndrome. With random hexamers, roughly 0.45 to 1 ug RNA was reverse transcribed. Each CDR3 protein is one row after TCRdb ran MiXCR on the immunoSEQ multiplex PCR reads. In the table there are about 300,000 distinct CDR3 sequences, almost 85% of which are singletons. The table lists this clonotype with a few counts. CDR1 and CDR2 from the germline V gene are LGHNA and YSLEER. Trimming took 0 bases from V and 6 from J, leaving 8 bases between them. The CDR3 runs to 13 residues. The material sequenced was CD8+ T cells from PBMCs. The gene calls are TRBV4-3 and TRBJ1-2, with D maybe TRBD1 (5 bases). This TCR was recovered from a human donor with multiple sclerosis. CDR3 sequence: CASSQDQGHGYTF. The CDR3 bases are TGCGCCAGCAGCCAAGACCAGGGTCATGGCTACACCTTC.